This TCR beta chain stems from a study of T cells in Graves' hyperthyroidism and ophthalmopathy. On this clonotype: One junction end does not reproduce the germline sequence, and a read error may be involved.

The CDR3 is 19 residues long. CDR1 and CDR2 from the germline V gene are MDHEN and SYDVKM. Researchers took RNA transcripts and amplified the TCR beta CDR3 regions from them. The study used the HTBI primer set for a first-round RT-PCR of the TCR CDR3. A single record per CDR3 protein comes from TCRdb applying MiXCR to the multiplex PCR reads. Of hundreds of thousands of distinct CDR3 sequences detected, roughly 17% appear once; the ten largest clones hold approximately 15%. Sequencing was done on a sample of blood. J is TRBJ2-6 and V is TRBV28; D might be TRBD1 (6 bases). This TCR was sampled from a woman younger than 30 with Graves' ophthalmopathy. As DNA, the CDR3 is TGTGCCAGCAGTTTATCTCGGGGACACAACCCCTCTGGGGCCAACGCCCTGACTTTC. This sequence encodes CASSLSRGHNPSGANALTF.